This TCR beta chain was captured in a study of T cells in Graves' hyperthyroidism and ophthalmopathy. The V end lost 2 bases, the J end lost 0 bases, and 8 bases lay between the germline ends. The germline V gene encodes CDR1 SGHTA and CDR2 FQGTGA. The CDR3 has 15 amino acids. Regions amplified from RNA transcripts were the TCR beta CDR3 regions. HTBI primers were the set used in a first-round RT-PCR of the TCR CDR3. TCRdb re-derived calls from the multiplex PCR reads in MiXCR, one entry per CDR3 protein. Of some 300,000 distinct CDR3 sequences listed, 16% were seen once; the top ten hold roughly 33%. This clonotype was seen many times.

Specimen: blood. This clonotype was sampled from a man aged 30-40 years with Graves' hyperthyroidism. This chain joins TRBV7-3 and TRBJ2-1; maybe TRBD2 (5 bases). The CDR3 sequence: CASSLRRSSYNEQFF. DNA of the CDR3: TGTGCCAGCAGCTTACGGAGGAGCTCCTACAATGAGCAGTTCTTC. The entire variable domain, with the rest obtained from reference TRBV7-3 and TRBJ2-1, is as follows: GAGVSQTPSNKVTEKGKYVELRCDPISGHTALYWYRQSLGQGPEFLIYFQGTGAADDSGLPNDRFFAVRPEGSVSTLKIQRTERGDSAVYLCASSLRRSSYNEQFFGPGTRLTVL.